A single sample is the source of the 12 T cell receptor beta chains below, sequenced in a study of shared clonotypes between healthy human individuals. The protocol was immunoSEQ multiplex PCR, while the TCRdb copy is restricted to in-frame clones and leaves out a portion. The table shows 780,000 or so clones, with just under 75% occurring only once. The sequencing sample was made of memory CD4+ T cells sorted from blood. The subset was: CD45RA-negative fraction. These receptors were collected from a young woman in good health.

The CDR3 reads CAWRSNDRGWQPQHF. The CDR3 region has the DNA TGTGCCTGGAGGTCTAATGACAGGGGGTGGCAGCCCCAGCATTTT. J is TRBJ1-5 and V is TRBV30; 9 positions agree with TRBD1. The CDR3 length is 15 residues. The trim removed 3 bases at V and 7 bases at J, leaving 10 bases unmatched. Per germline, CDR1 GTSNPN and CDR2 SVGIG (reference sequence).

This rearrangement joins TRBV28 to TRBJ1-2; 8 nucleotides line up with TRBD1. V trimming: 6 bases; J trimming: 8 bases; junction bases outside the gene matches: 11. The CDR3 covers 14 residues. The germline gives CDR1 MDHEN, CDR2 SYDVKM. The CDR3 DNA follows: TGTGCCAGCAGCTTCGGGACAGGTGTATGGGGCTACACCTTC. It encodes CASSFGTGVWGYTF.

The J gene is TRBJ2-1, the V gene TRBV7-9; the match to TRBD2 covers 11 bases. CDR1 is SEHNR, CDR2 FQNEAQ, per germline (reference sequence). The CDR3 loop spans 15 amino acids. The ends lost 5 bases at V and 4 bases at J; junction bases unmatched: 4. This CDR3 reads CASSITSGGYNEQFF. The CDR3 bases are TGTGCCAGCAGCATAACTAGCGGGGGATACAATGAGCAGTTCTTC. Drawing the rest from reference TRBV7-9 and TRBJ2-1, the complete variable domain is DTGVSQNPRHKITKRGQNVTFRCDPISEHNRLYWYRQTLGQGPEFLTYFQNEAQLEKSRLLSDRFSAERPKGSFSTLEIQRTEQGDSAMYLCASSITSGGYNEQFFGPGTRLTVL.

The chain uses TRBV2 and TRBJ2-3; the D is unclear. V shed 3 bases and J shed 0 bases, with 13 bases lying between them. The CDR3 length is 16 residues. Germline values: CDR1 SNHLY, CDR2 FYNNEI. CDR3 protein: CASSDLSGYSTDTQYF. The CDR3 region has the DNA TGTGCCAGCAGTGACCTCTCCGGGTATAGCACAGATACGCAGTATTTT.

The V and J genes are TRBV19 and TRBJ2-5; 10 nucleotides line up with TRBD2. Germline V gene data show CDR1 as LNHDA and CDR2 as SQIVND (reference sequence). V shed 5 bases and J 4 bases; nucleotides not matched to a gene: 7. This CDR3 region has 15 residues. CDR3 loop: CASSGLAGVGETQYF. CDR3 sequence (DNA): TGTGCCAGTAGTGGGCTAGCGGGAGTCGGAGAGACCCAGTACTTC. Using reference TRBV19 and TRBJ2-5 for the parts outside the CDR3, the full variable domain is DGGITQSPKYLFRKEGQNVTLSCEQNLNHDAMYWYRQDPGQGLRLIYYSQIVNDFQKGDIAEGYSVSREKKESFPLTVTSAQKNPTAFYLCASSGLAGVGETQYFGPGTRLLVL.

The chain couples TRBV27 to TRBJ1-1, with 9 nucleotides matching TRBD1. The CDR3 is 13 amino acids. CDR1 is MNHEY, CDR2 SMNVEV, per germline (reference sequence). J gave up 1 base and V 9 bases, and 3 bases lay outside the gene matches. The CDR3 DNA is TGTGCCAGTCAGGACAGGGGGAACACTGAAGCTTTCTTT. The encoded protein is CASQDRGNTEAFF.

The V call is TRBV30, the J call TRBJ2-5, with D perhaps matching TRBD2 (7 bases). The CDR3 covers 13 residues. Looked up from germline, CDR1 is GTSNPN and CDR2 is SVGIG (reference sequence). Between the trimmed V and J ends, which lost 4 bases and 5 bases, there was a span of 14 bases. CDR3 residues: CAWTRGAFETQYF. DNA for the CDR3: TGTGCCTGGACCCGGGGGGCTTTCGAGACCCAGTACTTC.

The genes are TRBV28 and TRBJ2-7; D is ambiguous. The CDR3 loop spans 13 amino acids. Germline values: CDR1 MDHEN, CDR2 SYDVKM. Trimming left V 6 bases short and J 2 bases short, with 11 bases between. The DNA of the CDR3 is TGTGCCAGCAGGTTGGACGTAGCCTACGAGCAGTACTTC. Its translation is CASRLDVAYEQYF.

CDR3 bases: TGTGCCAGCAGCTCTCGGACTAGTCCCCACGAGCAGTACTTC. Its protein is CASSSRTSPHEQYF. This chain links TRBV7-6 with TRBJ2-7; 7 positions agree with TRBD2. The CDR3 contains 14 residues. CDR1 SGHVS and CDR2 FNYEAQ come from the germline V gene. V shed 4 bases and J 5 bases; nucleotides not matched to a gene: 8.

This rearrangement joins TRBV29-1 to TRBJ2-5; no clear D gene. Gene TRBJ2-7 matches the end of the DNA better, so the J call may be wrong. The CDR3 length is 12 residues. Germline V gives CDR1 SQVTM, CDR2 ANQGSEA. The CDR3 loop reads CSVEGQTYEQYF. CDR3 nucleotide sequence: TGCAGCGTTGAAGGACAAACCTACGAGCAGTACTTC.

This chain links TRBV2 with TRBJ1-5; D is unclear. The germline V gene has CDR1 SNHLY and CDR2 FYNNEI. The V gene lost 3 bases and the J gene lost 3 bases, with 6 bases spanning the gap. The CDR3 contains 13 residues. The CDR3 nucleotides read TGTGCCAGCAGTGAGAGGGCCAATCAGCCCCAGCATTTT. Amino acids: CASSERANQPQHF. The whole variable domain, filled in from reference TRBV2 and TRBJ1-5, reads EPEVTQTPSHQVTQMGQEVILRCVPISNHLYFYWYRQILGQKVEFLVSFYNNEISEKSEIFDDQFSVERPDGSNFTLKIRSTKLEDSAMYFCASSERANQPQHFGDGTRLSIL.

This chain joins TRBV2 and TRBJ2-1; 7 nucleotides align to TRBD2. V lost 3 bases and J lost 14; bases outside the gene matches: 7. The CDR3 is made up of 12 amino acids. Per germline, CDR1 SNHLY and CDR2 FYNNEI. CDR3 amino acids: CASSEGGQEKFF. As DNA, the CDR3 is TGTGCCAGCAGTGAGGGAGGGCAGGAAAAGTTCTTC. Using reference TRBV2 and TRBJ2-1 for the parts outside the CDR3, the full variable domain is EPEVTQTPSHQVTQMGQEVILRCVPISNHLYFYWYRQILGQKVEFLVSFYNNEISEKSEIFDDQFSVERPDGSNFTLKIRSTKLEDSAMYFCASSEGGQEKFFGPGTRLTVL.